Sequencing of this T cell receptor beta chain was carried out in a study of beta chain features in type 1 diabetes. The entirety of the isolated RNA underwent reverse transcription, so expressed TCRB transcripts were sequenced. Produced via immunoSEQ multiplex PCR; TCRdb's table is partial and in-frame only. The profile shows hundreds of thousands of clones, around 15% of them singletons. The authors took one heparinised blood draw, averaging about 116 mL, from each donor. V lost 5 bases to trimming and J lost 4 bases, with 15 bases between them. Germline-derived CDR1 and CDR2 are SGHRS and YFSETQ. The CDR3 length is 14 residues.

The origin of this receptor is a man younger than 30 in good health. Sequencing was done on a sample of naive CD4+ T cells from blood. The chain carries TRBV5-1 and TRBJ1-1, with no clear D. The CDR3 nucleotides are TGCGCCAGCAGTCTGCAGATGGGGTCCACTGAAGCTTTCTTT. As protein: CASSLQMGSTEAFF.